This T cell receptor (beta chain) comes out of a study of blood T cell repertoires in COVID-19. About the study: Collection of acute and convalescent COVID-19 samples took place in the United States, Italy and Spain. PBMCs, B-cell-depleted T cells, or T cells were the source of the cDNA or gDNA that made up the material.

The CDR3 consists of 13 residues. Germline V gene lookup returns CDR1 SGHTS and CDR2 YDEGEE. J lost 7 bases, V lost 3 bases, and 6 bases had no gene match. Original data processing: Reference gene primer amplification in the assay estimated nucleated cell counts. Some clones are missing from TCRdb's copy, which holds only in-frame ones; the method was immunoSEQ multiplex PCR. For V, J and clone size, that table is used; D and trimming come from the DNA. The sample carries about 270,000 clones, roughly nine tenths recorded once. The sample taken for sequencing was peripheral blood. This TCR was sampled from a man aged 35 to 55 with active or convalescent COVID-19. The gene calls are TRBV5-8 and TRBJ1-2; 7 bases line up with TRBD1. Here the CDR3 reads CASSSGTAGGYTF. The CDR3 DNA reads TGTGCCAGCAGCTCGGGGACAGCCGGTGGCTACACCTTC.